This T cell receptor beta chain was captured in a study of T cell responses to AZD1222 COVID-19 vaccine. Whole-study findings and limits: No repertoire was sampled before or during the peak T cell response, only after it. White British people made up most donors, females outnumbered males, and clonal diversity was possibly underestimated. A rise in Spike-specific TCR breadth and depth followed two AZD1222 doses. Across spike, vaccine-associated CD4 TCRs were found, dominant at 160-218 and 743-854.

This clone has a single count. Its antigen is undetermined. Sequencing used immunoSEQ multiplex PCR; TCRdb keeps in-frame clones, though not all of them. The repertoire holds approximately 150,000 clones, with about nine tenths as singletons. Germline-derived CDR1 and CDR2 are SGHTA and FQGNSA. The CDR3 totals 13 residues. V was trimmed by 1 base and J by 5 bases, leaving 6 bases between them. V and J are TRBV7-2 and TRBJ2-1; D not certain. The starting material was peripheral blood, obtained on day 0 of AZD1222 vaccination. This sequence was found in an adult in good health. DNA for the CDR3: TGTGCCAGCAGCTTAGTACCAAACAATGAGCAGTTCTTC. This translates into CASSLVPNNEQFF.